This T cell receptor (beta chain) was captured by sequencing in a study of T-cell reconstitution after alpha-beta-depleted transplantation in children. Whole-study findings and limits: One year post-transplant, T-cell counts and diversity were largely derived from T cells produced anew. Several hundred graft clones that had expanded were reportedly the source of alpha-beta T cells about two months after transplant. Diversity of TCRbeta at day 60 was high in some patients, arising from surviving recipient T cells and thymic progenitors.

V was trimmed by 7 bases and J by 2 bases, leaving 14 bases between them. The CDR3 spans 15 residues. CDR1 is SGHAT and CDR2 is FQNNGV in the germline V gene. This clonotype was counted between two and nine times. The antigen remains unidentified. Unique molecular identifiers featured in how the TCRbeta library was prepared. Using its own MiXCR run on the PCR reads, TCRdb lists one record per CDR3 protein. The data show roughly 300,000 distinct CDR3 sequences, more than 9% seen once. The TCR comes from a male patient aged 2 to 10 who had a stem cell transplant for chronic granulomatous disease, so the T cells may come from the graft donor. This chain links TRBV11-2 with TRBJ2-2; D is perhaps TRBD2 (6 bases). Specimen: peripheral blood, collected 180 days after TCRalphabeta/CD19-depleted stem cell transplant. CDR3 amino acids: CASMLGTLNTGELFF. CDR3 in DNA: TGTGCCAGCATGCTTGGGACTCTCAACACCGGGGAGCTGTTTTTT.